The clone carrying this T cell receptor beta chain came up a few times. Its antigen is not known. This sample is part of a study of human T cells and chemical hapten exposure. Study-level points and caveats: Patch test score rose with PT1 expanded TCR count, significant at thresholds 8, 16 and 32, not 4.

Time point in this sample: pre-sensitization, week 0. Treatment meaning: therapeutic diphenylcyclopropenone sensitization with weekly scalp DPC. Alopecia patients, 18 to 70 years old and DPC-suitable, served as donors. TCRdb passed the RACE reads through MiXCR, listing each CDR3 protein once. The repertoire holds 350,000 to 450,000 distinct CDR3 sequences, with 5.1% as singletons. The germline V gene encodes CDR1 LNHDA and CDR2 SQIVND (reference sequence). With V trimmed by 7 bases and J by 5 bases, 7 bases remained unmatched. CDR3 length equals 13 residues. The sequences come from whole blood, collected in connection with sensitization to the hapten diphenylcyclopropenone (DPC). This chain links TRBV19 with TRBJ2-7; 8 bases map to TRBD1. The receptor was isolated from a woman between 45 and 60 years old with alopecia areata. Some clones in this sample may be carry-over from other donors' samples. The CDR3 DNA follows: TGTGCCAGTACCCCGACAGGGGTCCACGAGCAGTACTTC. This translates into CASTPTGVHEQYF.